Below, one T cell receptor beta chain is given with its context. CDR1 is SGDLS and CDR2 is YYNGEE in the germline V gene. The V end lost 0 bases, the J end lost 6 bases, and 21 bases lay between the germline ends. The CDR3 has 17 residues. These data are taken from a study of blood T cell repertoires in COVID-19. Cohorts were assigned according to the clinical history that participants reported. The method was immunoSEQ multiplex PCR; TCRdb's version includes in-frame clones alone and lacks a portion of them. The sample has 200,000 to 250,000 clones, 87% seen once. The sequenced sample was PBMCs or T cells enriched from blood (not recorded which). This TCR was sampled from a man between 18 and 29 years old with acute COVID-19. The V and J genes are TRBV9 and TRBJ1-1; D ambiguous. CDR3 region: CASSVDPGGVPGAEAFF. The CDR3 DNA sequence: TGTGCCAGCAGCGTAGATCCAGGCGGGGTCCCCGGCGCTGAAGCTTTCTTT.